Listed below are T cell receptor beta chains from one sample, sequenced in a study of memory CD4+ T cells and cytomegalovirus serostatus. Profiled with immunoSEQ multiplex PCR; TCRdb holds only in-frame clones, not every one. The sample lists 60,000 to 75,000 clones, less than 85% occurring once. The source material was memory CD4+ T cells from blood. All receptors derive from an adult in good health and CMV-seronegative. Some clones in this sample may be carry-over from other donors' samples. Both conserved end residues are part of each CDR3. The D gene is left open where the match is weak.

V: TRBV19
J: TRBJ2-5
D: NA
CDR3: CASSRGTGETQYF

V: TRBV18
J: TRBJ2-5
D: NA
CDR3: CASSPQEIVETQYF

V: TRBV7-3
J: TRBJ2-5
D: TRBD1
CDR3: CASSSAGGRETQYF

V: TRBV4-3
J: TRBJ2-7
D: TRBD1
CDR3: CASSQNGPGGYEQYF

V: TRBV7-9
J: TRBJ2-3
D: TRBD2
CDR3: CASSPGLAGGADTQYF

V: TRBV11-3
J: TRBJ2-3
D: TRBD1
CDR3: CASSSGQGPTDTQYF

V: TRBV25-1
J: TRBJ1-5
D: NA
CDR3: CASSETAGEAPQHF

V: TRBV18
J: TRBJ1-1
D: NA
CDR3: CASSPFDSALNTEAFF

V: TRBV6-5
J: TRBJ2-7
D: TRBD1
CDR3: CASRRQGSYEQYF

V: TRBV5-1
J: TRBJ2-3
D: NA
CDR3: CASSLELATDTQYF

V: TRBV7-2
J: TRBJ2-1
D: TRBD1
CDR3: CASSLLFSGTGRTNEQFF

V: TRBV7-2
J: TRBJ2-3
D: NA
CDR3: CASSSTGFTDTQYF

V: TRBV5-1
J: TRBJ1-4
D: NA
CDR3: CASSLTDSLREKLFF

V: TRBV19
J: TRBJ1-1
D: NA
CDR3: CATVVVRGGWTEAFF

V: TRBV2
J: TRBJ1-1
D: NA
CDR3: CASSGRGNTEAFF

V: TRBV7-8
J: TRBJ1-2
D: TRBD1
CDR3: CASSSRTGMGGYTF

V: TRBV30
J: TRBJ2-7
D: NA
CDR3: CAWSRGYEQYF

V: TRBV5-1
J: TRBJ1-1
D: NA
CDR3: CASSLEMGVNTEAFF

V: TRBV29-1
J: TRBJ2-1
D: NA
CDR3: CSVVASADARKQFF

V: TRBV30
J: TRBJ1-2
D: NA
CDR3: CAWSVGWRHSGYTF

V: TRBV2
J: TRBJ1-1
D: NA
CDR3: CASSPGSPRAFF

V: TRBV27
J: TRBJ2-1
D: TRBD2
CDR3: CASSWLAGGNEQFF

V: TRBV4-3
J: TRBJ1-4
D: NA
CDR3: CASSHADSRGEKLFF

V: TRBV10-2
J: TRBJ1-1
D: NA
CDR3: CASSDHYGRNTEAFF

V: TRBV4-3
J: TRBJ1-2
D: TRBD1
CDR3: CASSQVPLDRGGDGYTF

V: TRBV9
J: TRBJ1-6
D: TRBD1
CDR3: CASRRDTGTGVSPLHF